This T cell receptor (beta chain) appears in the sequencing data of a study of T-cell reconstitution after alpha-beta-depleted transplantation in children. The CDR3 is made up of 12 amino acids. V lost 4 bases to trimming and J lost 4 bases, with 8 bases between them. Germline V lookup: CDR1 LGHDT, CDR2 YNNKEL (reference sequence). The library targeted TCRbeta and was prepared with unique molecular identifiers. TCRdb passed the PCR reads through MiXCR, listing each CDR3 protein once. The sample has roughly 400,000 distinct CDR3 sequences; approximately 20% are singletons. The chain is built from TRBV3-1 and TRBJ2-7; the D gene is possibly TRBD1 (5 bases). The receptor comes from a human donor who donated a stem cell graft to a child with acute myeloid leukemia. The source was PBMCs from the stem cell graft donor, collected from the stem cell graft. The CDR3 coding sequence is TGTGCCAGCAGCCTACAGGTGTACGAGCAGTACTTC. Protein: CASSLQVYEQYF.